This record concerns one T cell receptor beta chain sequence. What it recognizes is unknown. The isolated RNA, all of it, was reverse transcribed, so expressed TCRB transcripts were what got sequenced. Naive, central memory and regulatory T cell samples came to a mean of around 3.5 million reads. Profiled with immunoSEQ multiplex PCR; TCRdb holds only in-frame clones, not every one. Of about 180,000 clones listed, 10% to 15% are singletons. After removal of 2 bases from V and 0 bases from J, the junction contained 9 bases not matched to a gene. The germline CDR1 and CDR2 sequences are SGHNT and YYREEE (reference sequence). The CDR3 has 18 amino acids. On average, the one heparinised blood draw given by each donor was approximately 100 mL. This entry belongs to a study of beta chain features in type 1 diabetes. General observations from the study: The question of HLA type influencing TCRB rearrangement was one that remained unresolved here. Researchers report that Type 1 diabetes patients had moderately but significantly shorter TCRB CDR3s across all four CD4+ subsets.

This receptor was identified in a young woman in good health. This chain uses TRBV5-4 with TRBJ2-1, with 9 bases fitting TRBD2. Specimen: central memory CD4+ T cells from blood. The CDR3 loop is CASSFGAGGRSSYNEQFF. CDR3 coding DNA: TGTGCCAGCAGCTTCGGAGCGGGAGGCCGGAGCTCCTACAATGAGCAGTTCTTC.